What follows are 13 T cell receptor beta chains derived from one specimen sequenced in a study of T cell responses to AZD1222 COVID-19 vaccine (dated by TCRdb to about 2021). The time point label for this specimen denotes: baseline before first vaccination. To prepare the library, the immunoSEQ multiplex PCR assay was applied. TCRdb retrieved this table from immuneACCESS and kept in-frame rearrangements only. Not all clones are present; in checked studies, unresolved V genes account for under half, and no reason is known for the remainder. The sample profile shows more than 110,000 clones; around 90% of them were found once. Clones ranked in the top ten supply about 5.5% of the sample. The sample was peripheral blood, taken on day 0 of AZD1222 vaccination. These receptors originate from an adult in good health.

This clone has just a few counts. V usage is TRBV25-1 and J usage is TRBJ1-5, with a tentative D call TRBD1 (5 bases). CDR1 and CDR2 (germline): MGHDK, SYGVNS. This CDR3 comprises 14 residues. Trimming left V 9 bases short and J 5 bases short, with 17 bases between. The CDR3 here is CASSLGRADQPQHF. CDR3 sequence (DNA): TGTGCCAGTTCCCTCGGCAGGGCCGATCAGCCCCAGCATTTT.

The chain recombines TRBV5-1 with TRBJ2-6, with a possible D match to TRBD2 (6 bases). Germline V gene data show CDR1 as SGHRS and CDR2 as YFSETQ. The CDR3 has 16 amino acids. V was cut by 3 bases and J by 4 bases, with 14 bases left in between. The CDR3 DNA reads as TGCGCCAGCAGCTCCACACGGACTAAAGGGGCCAACGTCCTGACTTTC. Protein product: CASSSTRTKGANVLTF. Together with reference TRBV5-1 and TRBJ2-6, the CDR3 gives the full variable domain: KAGVTQTPRYLIKTRGQQVTLSCSPISGHRSVSWYQQTPGQGLQFLFEYFSETQRNKGNFPGRFSGRQFSNSRSEMNVSTLELGDSALYLCASSSTRTKGANVLTFGAGSRLTVL.

This rearrangement joins TRBV19 to TRBJ1-1; 7 nucleotides line up with TRBD1. V shed 8 bases and J 4 bases; nucleotides not matched to a gene: 7. Germline values: CDR1 LNHDA, CDR2 SQIVND (reference sequence). The CDR3 sequence is 13 residues long. CDR3 region: CASHRGHSTEAFF. CDR3 sequence (DNA): TGTGCCAGTCATAGGGGGCATAGCACTGAAGCTTTCTTT.

This chain uses TRBV5-1 with TRBJ1-1, with D possibly matching TRBD1 (6 bases). This CDR3 has 16 amino acids. CDR1 and CDR2 from the germline V gene are SGHRS and YFSETQ. Trimming took off 0 bases at V and 0 bases at J, with 12 bases between the two ends. The chain's CDR3 is CASSLATGAMNTEAFF. Written as DNA, the CDR3 is TGCGCCAGCAGCTTGGCCACGGGGGCGATGAACACTGAAGCTTTCTTT.

The chain couples TRBV19 to TRBJ2-6; possibly TRBD1 or TRBD2 for D (6 bases each). With 9 bases removed from V and 0 bases from J, the gap between germline ends came to 9 bases. This CDR3 has 14 residues. The germline V gene encodes CDR1 LNHDA and CDR2 SQIVND (reference sequence). CDR3 amino acids: CASGGLSGANVLTF. The CDR3 DNA reads as TGTGCCAGCGGGGGCCTCTCTGGGGCCAACGTCCTGACTTTC.

CDR3 in amino acids: CASSQGKGAKGNTIYF. CDR3 DNA: TGTGCCAGCAGCCAAGGGAAGGGGGCGAAAGGAAACACCATATATTTT. The rearrangement links TRBV4-2 to TRBJ1-3; TRBD1 aligns across 7 bases. The ends lost 1 base at V and 4 bases at J; junction bases unmatched: 7. CDR3 length: 16 amino acids. Per the germline V gene, CDR1 is LGHNA and CDR2 is YNFKEQ.

The gene calls are TRBV6-4 and TRBJ2-3; 8 bases are shared with TRBD2. Germline values: CDR1 MRHNA, CDR2 SNTAGT. This CDR3 contains 14 residues. Trimming removed 6 bases from V and 2 bases from J; junction bases left unmatched: 4. The CDR3 sequence: CASSTSGSTDTQYF. DNA for the CDR3: TGTGCCAGCAGCACTAGCGGATCCACAGATACGCAGTATTTT.

The chain recombines TRBV28 with TRBJ2-1, with 9 bases aligning to TRBD2. Germline CDR1 and CDR2: MDHEN and SYDVKM. The V and J ends lost 2 bases and 7 bases, in that order; junction bases with no gene match: 21. This CDR3 has 20 amino acids. As DNA, the CDR3 is TGTGCCAGCAGTTTAGTGACTAGCGGTCACCAGAGCTTACTTCGGAATGAGCAGTTCTTC. Amino acid sequence: CASSLVTSGHQSLLRNEQFF.

This sequence joins TRBV7-2 and TRBJ2-7; D not resolved. V shed 1 base and J shed 3 bases, with 10 bases lying between them. The CDR3 consists of 14 residues. The germline V gene has CDR1 SGHTA and CDR2 FQGNSA. The CDR3: CASSLGGFIYEQYF. The DNA of the CDR3 is TGTGCCAGCAGCTTAGGGGGTTTTATCTACGAGCAGTACTTC.

This chain joins TRBV27 and TRBJ1-1, with D tentatively TRBD1 (5 bases). V dropped 7 bases and J dropped 1 base, with 13 bases sitting between them. The CDR3 totals 14 residues. Germline loops: CDR1 MNHEY, CDR2 SMNVEV (reference sequence). CDR3 loop: CASTLTGANTEAFF. CDR3 DNA sequence: TGTGCCAGCACTCTTACCGGGGCGAACACTGAAGCTTTCTTT.

The rearrangement uses TRBV7-2 and TRBJ1-5, with TRBD1 as a possible D gene (6 bases). The germline CDR1 and CDR2 sequences are SGHTA and FQGNSA. This CDR3 has 14 amino acids. The germline V and J ends were trimmed by 2 bases and 7 bases, with 12 bases remaining between them. In nucleotides, the CDR3 is TGTGCCAGCAGCTTATTTCAGGGGCGGCAGCCCCAGCATTTT. This translates into CASSLFQGRQPQHF.

This rearrangement joins TRBV7-6 to TRBJ2-1; TRBD2 agrees at 14 bases. CDR1 is SGHVS and CDR2 is FNYEAQ in the germline V gene. V shed 4 bases, J shed 9 bases, and the junction held 8 bases outside the gene matches. The CDR3 sequence is 16 residues long. The CDR3 is CASSSGLAGAWAEQFF. The CDR3 DNA reads as TGTGCCAGCAGCTCGGGACTAGCGGGAGCGTGGGCTGAGCAGTTCTTC.

V usage is TRBV2 and J usage is TRBJ1-5, with 8 positions matching TRBD1. Trimming cost V 6 bases and J 4 bases; bases outside gene matches: 8. Germline loops: CDR1 SNHLY, CDR2 FYNNEI. This CDR3 region has 15 residues. This CDR3 reads CASSARRTGNQPQHF. In DNA form, the CDR3 reads TGTGCCAGCAGCGCCAGGAGGACAGGGAATCAGCCCCAGCATTTT.